This TCR beta chain was retrieved from a study of T cells expressing NK-cell markers. CDR3 length equals 12 residues. Germline CDR1 and CDR2: DFQATT and SNEGSKA (reference sequence). TCRdb derives one entry per CDR3 protein from the 5' RACE reads, leaving out DNA. The repertoire table contains about 550,000 distinct CDR3 sequences. The V and J genes are TRBV20-1 and TRBJ1-2; TCRdb designates TRBD1, a call that cannot be tested without DNA. The sequencing sample was made of blood T cells: a sorted CD56 or NKG2C T cell subset, CD4+ or CD8+ T cells, or bulk PBMC T cells (not recorded which). This receptor was obtained from a man between 18 and 35 years old in good health. This CDR3 reads CSAPRGGSGYTF.